This entry features one T cell receptor (beta chain) sequence. Its antigen is unidentified. After constant-region reverse-primer amplification, full-length variable regions underwent semi-nested PCR with Nested Universal Primer A. MiXCR, run by TCRdb on the 5' RACE reads, gives a single entry per CDR3 protein. The table records around 33,000 distinct CDR3 sequences, approximately 24% of them present only once. Memory CD4+ cells were defined as CD4+CD45RO+CD25-. Germline V CDR1 and CDR2: SGHVS, FQNEAQ. CDR3 length: 11 amino acids. V lost 4 bases and J 6 bases, leaving 7 bases between the germline ends. Study-wide results and limits: The TCR gene usage of tumor memory CD4+ T cells clustered together with blood and lymph node memory CD4+ cells and with lymph node naive CD4+ cells.

This clonotype was sampled from a female donor with breast cancer. Source material: memory CD4+ T cells sorted from blood. Regarding subset: memory CD4+ T cells, CD4+CD45RO+CD25-. The gene calls are TRBV7-8 and TRBJ2-7; unclear D gene. The CDR3 protein is CASSSTGEQYF. In DNA, the CDR3 is TGTGCCAGCAGCTCTACTGGCGAGCAGTACTTC.